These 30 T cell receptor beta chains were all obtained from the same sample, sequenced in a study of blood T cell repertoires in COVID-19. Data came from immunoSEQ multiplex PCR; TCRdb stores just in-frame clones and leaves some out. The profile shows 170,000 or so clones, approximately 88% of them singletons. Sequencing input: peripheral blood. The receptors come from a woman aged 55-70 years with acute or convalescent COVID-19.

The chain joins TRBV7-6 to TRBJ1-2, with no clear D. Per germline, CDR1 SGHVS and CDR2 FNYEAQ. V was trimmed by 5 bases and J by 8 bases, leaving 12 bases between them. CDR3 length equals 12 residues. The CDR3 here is CASSPAGGGYTF. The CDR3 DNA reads TGTGCCAGCAGCCCCGCTGGAGGCGGCTACACCTTC.

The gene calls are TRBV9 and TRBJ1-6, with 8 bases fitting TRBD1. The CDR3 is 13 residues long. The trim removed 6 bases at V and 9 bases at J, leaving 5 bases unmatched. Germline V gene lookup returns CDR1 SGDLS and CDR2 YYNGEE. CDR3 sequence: CASNGQGRSPLHF. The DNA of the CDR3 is TGTGCCAGCAACGGACAGGGACGTTCACCCCTCCACTTT.

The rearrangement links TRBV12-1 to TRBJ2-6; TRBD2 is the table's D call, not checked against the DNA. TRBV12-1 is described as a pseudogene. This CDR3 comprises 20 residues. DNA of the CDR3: TGTGCCAGCAGCTTTGCCCCGGGACTCCATCACAACTCTGGGGCCAACGTCCTGACTTTC. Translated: CASSFAPGLHHNSGANVLTF.

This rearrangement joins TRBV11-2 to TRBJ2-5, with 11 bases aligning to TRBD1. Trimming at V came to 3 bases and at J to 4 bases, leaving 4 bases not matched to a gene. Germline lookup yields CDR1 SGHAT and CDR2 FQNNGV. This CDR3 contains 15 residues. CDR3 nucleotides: TGTGCCAGCAGCTTGGGACAGGGGGTTCCAGAGACCCAGTACTTC. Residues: CASSLGQGVPETQYF. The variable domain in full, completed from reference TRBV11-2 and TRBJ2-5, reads EAGVAQSPRYKIIEKRQSVAFWCNPISGHATLYWYQQILGQGPKLLIQFQNNGVVDDSQLPKDRFSAERLKGVDSTLKIQPAKLEDSAVYLCASSLGQGVPETQYFGPGTRLLVL.

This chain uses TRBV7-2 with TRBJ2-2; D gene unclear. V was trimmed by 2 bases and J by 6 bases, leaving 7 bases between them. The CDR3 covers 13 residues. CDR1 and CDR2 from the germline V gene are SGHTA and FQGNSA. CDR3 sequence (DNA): TGTGCCAGCAGCTTAACAGATCCCGGGGAGCTGTTTTTT. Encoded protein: CASSLTDPGELFF.

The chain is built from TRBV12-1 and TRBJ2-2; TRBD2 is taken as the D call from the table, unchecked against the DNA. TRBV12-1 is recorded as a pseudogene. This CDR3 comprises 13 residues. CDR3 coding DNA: TGTGCCAGCAGCTTTATCTCCACCGGGGAGCTGTTTTTT. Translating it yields CASSFISTGELFF.

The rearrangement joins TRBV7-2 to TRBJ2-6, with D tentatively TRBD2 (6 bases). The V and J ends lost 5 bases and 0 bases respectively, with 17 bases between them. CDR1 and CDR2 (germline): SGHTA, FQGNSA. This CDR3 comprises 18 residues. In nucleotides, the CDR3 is TGTGCCAGCAGCCTTACCCTAGCGTTAAACTCTGGGGCCAACGTCCTGACTTTC. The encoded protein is CASSLTLALNSGANVLTF.

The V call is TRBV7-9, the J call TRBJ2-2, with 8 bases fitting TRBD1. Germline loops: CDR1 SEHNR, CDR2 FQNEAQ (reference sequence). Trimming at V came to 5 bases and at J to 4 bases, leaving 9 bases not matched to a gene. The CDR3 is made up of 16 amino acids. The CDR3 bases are TGTGCCAGCAGCCACCATCGACAGGGGTTCACCGGGGAGCTGTTTTTT. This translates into CASSHHRQGFTGELFF.

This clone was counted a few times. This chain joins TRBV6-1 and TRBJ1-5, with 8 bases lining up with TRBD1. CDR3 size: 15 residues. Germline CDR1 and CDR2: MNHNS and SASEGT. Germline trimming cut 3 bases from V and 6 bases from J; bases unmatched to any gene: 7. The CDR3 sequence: CASSDPRQGSQPQHF. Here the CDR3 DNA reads TGTGCCAGCAGTGACCCCCGACAGGGGAGTCAGCCCCAGCATTTT.

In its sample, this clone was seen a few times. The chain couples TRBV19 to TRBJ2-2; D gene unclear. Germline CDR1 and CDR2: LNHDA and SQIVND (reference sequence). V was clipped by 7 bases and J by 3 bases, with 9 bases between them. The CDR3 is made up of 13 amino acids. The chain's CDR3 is CASTQRDTGELFF. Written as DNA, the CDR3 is TGTGCCAGTACCCAAAGAGACACCGGGGAGCTGTTTTTT.

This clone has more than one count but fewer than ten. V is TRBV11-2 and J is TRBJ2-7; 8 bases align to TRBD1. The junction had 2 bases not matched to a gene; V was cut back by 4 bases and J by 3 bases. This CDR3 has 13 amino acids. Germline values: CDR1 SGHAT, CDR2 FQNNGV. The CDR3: CASSWGQDYEQYF. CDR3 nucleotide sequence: TGTGCCAGCAGCTGGGGACAGGACTACGAGCAGTACTTC. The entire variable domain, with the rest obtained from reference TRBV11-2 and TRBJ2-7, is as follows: EAGVAQSPRYKIIEKRQSVAFWCNPISGHATLYWYQQILGQGPKLLIQFQNNGVVDDSQLPKDRFSAERLKGVDSTLKIQPAKLEDSAVYLCASSWGQDYEQYFGPGTRLTVT.

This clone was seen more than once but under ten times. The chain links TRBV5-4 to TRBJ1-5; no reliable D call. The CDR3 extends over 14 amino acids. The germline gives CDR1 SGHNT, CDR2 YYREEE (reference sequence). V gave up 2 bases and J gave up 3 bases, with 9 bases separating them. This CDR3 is CASSFGGFNQPQHF. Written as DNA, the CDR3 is TGTGCCAGCAGCTTTGGAGGATTCAATCAGCCCCAGCATTTT.

CDR3 bases: TGTGCCAGCAGTTCCCCAAATACCGGGATTAGAACTCAGCCCCAGCATTTT. Protein sequence: CASSSPNTGIRTQPQHF. This rearrangement joins TRBV28 to TRBJ1-5; D is unresolved. This CDR3 comprises 17 residues. The V gene lost 4 bases and the J gene lost 6 bases, with 22 bases spanning the gap. CDR1 and CDR2 (germline): MDHEN, SYDVKM.

The CDR3 DNA is TGTGCCAGCAGCCCTCAGGAGGTCCGGAAGGCCAACGTCCTGACTTTC. Translated, it gives CASSPQEVRKANVLTF. The chain joins TRBV7-3 to TRBJ2-6; possibly TRBD2 for D (5 bases). V was trimmed by 5 bases and J by 6 bases, leaving 17 bases between them. The CDR3 runs to 16 residues. In germline, CDR1 is SGHTA, CDR2 FQGTGA.

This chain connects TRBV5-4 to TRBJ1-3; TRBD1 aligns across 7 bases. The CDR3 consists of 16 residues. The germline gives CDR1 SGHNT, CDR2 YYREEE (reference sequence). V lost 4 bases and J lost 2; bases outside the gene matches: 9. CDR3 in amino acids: CASSQQTGNPGNTIYF. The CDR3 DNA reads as TGTGCCAGCAGCCAGCAGACAGGGAACCCTGGAAACACCATATATTTT.

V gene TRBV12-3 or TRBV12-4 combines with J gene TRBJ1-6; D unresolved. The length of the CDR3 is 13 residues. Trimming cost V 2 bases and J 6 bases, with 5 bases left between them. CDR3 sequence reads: CASSLSGNSPLHF. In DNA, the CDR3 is TGTGCCAGCAGTTTATCCGGTAATTCACCCCTCCACTTT.

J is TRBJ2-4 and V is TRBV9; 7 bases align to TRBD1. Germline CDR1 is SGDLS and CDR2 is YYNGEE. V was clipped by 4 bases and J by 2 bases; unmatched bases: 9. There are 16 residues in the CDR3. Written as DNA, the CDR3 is TGTGCCAGCAGCCCCGGACAGGACGGGTCCAAAAACATTCAGTACTTC. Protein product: CASSPGQDGSKNIQYF.

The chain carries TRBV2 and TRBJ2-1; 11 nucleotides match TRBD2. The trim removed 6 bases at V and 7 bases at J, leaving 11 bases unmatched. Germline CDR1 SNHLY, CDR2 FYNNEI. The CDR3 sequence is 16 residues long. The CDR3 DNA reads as TGTGCCAGCAGGCTGAATAGCGGGGGGGCCGTAAATGAGCAGTTCTTC. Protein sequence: CASRLNSGGAVNEQFF.

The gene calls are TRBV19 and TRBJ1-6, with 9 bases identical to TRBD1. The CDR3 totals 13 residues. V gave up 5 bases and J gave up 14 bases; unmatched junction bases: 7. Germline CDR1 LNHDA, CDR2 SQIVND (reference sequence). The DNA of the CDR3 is TGTGCCAGTAGTTCGCGGGACAGGGAAGCCCTCCACTTT. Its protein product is CASSSRDREALHF.

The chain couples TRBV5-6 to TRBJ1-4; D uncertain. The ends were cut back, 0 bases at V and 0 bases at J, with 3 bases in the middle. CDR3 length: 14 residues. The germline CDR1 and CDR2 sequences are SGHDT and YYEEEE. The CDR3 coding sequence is TGTGCCAGCAGCTTGGGGCCAACTAATGAAAAACTGTTTTTT. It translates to CASSLGPTNEKLFF.

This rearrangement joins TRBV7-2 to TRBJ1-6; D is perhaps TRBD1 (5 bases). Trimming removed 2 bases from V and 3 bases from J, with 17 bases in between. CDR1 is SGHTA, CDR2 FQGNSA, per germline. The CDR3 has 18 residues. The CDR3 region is CASSLQGQGVLYNSPLHF. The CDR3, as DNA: TGTGCCAGCAGCTTACAAGGTCAGGGCGTTCTCTATAATTCACCCCTCCACTTT.

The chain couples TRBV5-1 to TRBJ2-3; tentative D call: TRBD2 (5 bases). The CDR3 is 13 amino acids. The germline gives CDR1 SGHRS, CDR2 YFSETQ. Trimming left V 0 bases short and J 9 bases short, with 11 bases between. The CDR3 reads CASSLAGERTQYF. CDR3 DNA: TGCGCCAGCAGCTTGGCCGGGGAGCGGACGCAGTATTTT. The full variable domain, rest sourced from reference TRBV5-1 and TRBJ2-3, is KAGVTQTPRYLIKTRGQQVTLSCSPISGHRSVSWYQQTPGQGLQFLFEYFSETQRNKGNFPGRFSGRQFSNSRSEMNVSTLELGDSALYLCASSLAGERTQYFGPGTRLTVL.

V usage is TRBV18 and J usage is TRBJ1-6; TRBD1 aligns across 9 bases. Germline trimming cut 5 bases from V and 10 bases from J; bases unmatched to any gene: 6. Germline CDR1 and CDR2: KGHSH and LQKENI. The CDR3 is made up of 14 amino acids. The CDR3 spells CASSAGQGTSPLHF. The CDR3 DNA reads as TGTGCCAGCTCAGCGGGACAGGGTACGTCACCCCTCCACTTT.

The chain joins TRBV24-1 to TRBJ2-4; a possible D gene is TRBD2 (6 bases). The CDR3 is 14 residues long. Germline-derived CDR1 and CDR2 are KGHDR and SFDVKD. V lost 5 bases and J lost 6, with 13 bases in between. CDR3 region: CATSGMGGRNIQYF. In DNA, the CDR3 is TGTGCCACCAGTGGTATGGGAGGAAGAAACATTCAGTACTTC.

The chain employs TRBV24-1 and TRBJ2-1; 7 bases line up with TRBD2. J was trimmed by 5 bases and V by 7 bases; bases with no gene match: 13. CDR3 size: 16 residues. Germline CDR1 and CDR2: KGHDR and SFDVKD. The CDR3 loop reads CATSPLGAGENNEQFF. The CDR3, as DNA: TGTGCCACCAGCCCCTTGGGTGCGGGGGAAAACAATGAGCAGTTCTTC.

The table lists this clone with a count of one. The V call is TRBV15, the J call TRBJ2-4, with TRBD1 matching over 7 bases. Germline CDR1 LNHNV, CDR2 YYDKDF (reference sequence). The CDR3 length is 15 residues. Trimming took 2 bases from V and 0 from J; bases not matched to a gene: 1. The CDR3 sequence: CATSRQGVAKNIQYF. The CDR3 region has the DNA TGTGCCACCAGCAGACAGGGGGTAGCCAAAAACATTCAGTACTTC.

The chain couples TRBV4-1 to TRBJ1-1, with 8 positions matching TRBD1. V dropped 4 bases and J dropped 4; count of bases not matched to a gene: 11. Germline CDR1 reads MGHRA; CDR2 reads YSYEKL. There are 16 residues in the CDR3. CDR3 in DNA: TGCGCCAGCAGCCCGTCAGGGGGCGGAGATTCCACTGAAGCTTTCTTT. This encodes CASSPSGGGDSTEAFF.

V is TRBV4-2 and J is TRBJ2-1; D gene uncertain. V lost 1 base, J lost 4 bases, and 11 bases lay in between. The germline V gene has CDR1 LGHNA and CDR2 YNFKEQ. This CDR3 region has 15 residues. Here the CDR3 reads CASSQGRQEYNEQFF. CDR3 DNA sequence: TGTGCCAGCAGCCAAGGTCGGCAGGAATACAATGAGCAGTTCTTC.

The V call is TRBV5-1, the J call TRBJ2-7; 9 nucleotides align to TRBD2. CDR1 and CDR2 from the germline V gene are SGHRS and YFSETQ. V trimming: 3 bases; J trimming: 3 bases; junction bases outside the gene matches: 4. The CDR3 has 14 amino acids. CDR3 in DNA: TGCGCCAGCAGCTCGGGGACTAGCCTCTACGAGCAGTACTTC. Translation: CASSSGTSLYEQYF.

The CDR3 region has the DNA TGTGCCAGCTCACAAGGACTAGCGGCGTCTAATGAGCAGTTCTTC. Encoded protein: CASSQGLAASNEQFF. The chain uses TRBV18 and TRBJ2-1; 10 positions agree with TRBD2. CDR1 KGHSH and CDR2 LQKENI come from the germline V gene. This CDR3 comprises 15 residues. J gave up 7 bases and V 4 bases, and 7 bases lay outside the gene matches.